Below, 32 T cell receptor beta chains from the same sample are listed, as sequenced in a study of T cells in women clearing cervical HPV infection. The data were produced by immunoSEQ multiplex PCR, yet TCRdb's version contains in-frame clones alone and is incomplete. The repertoire shows approximately 31,000 clones; the top ten hold over 3%. Sequenced material: blood buffy coat. Receptor source: a woman between 18 and 75 years old with a cervical HPV16 infection that either progressed to CIN3+ or cleared (not recorded which).

With respect to this clone: The read terminates 3 residues ahead of where the CDR3 ends, so the germline J gene completes it. The rearrangement joins TRBV6-1 to TRBJ2-3; 11 bases map to TRBD2. V shed 3 bases, J shed 4 bases, and the junction held 6 bases outside the gene matches. The CDR3 is 16 amino acids. Germline CDR1 is MNHNS and CDR2 is SASEGT. The sequenced CDR3 bases are TGTGCCAGCAGTGAGGGACCGGGACTAGCGGCAGATACG. The encoded protein is CASSEGPGLAADT. The full CDR3 protein is CASSEGPGLAADTQYF.

In regard to this clone: The read terminates 3 residues before the CDR3 end, so the remaining end is supplied by the germline J gene. The V call is TRBV7-8, the J call TRBJ2-2; no clear D. V lost 1 base to trimming and J lost 2 bases, with 8 bases between them. The germline gives CDR1 SGHVS, CDR2 FQNEAQ. The CDR3 is 15 residues long. The CDR3 spells CASSLGQENTGELFF. The part of the CDR3 DNA that was read is TGTGCCAGCAGCTTAGGGCAGGAAAACACCGGGGAG.

With regard to this clone: The read finishes 3 residues shy of the CDR3 end, and the germline J gene is used to complete it. V gene TRBV29-1 combines with J gene TRBJ1-2; D may be TRBD1 (5 bases). Germline V gives CDR1 SQVTM, CDR2 ANQGSEA. The CDR3 has 12 amino acids. The DNA read from the CDR3 is TGCAGCGTTCTTTCCGCAGGGTGGGGC. Translating gives CSVLSAGWG. The CDR3 reads in full as CSVLSAGWGYTF. Variable domain in full (rest from reference TRBV29-1 and TRBJ1-2): SAVISQKPSRDICQRGTSLTIQCQVDSQVTMMFWYRQQPGQSLTLIATANQGSEATYESGFVIDKFPISRPNLTFSTLTVSNMSPEDSSIYLCSVLSAGWGYTFGSGTRLTVV.

On this clone itself: Read data end 3 residues before the CDR3 end; the end is taken from the germline J gene. The chain employs TRBV2 and TRBJ1-1; a weak D match, TRBD1 (6 bases). From germline, CDR1 is SNHLY and CDR2 FYNNEI. This CDR3 has 13 amino acids. V gave up 5 bases and J gave up 4 bases, with 11 bases separating them. The CDR3 sequence: CASSPIRGTEAFF. CDR3 DNA (partial): TGTGCCAGCAGTCCCATCAGGGGCACTGAA.

Points on this clone: The read falls 3 residues short of the CDR3 end, and the missing part is taken from the germline J gene. This rearrangement joins TRBV9 to TRBJ2-7; 8 bases are a match to TRBD1. The germline V gene has CDR1 SGDLS and CDR2 YYNGEE. This CDR3 has 15 amino acids. Losses at the gene ends were 1 base for V and 4 bases for J; bases not matched to a gene: 7. CDR3 DNA (partial): TGTGCCAGCAGCGTAAGCGGTGACAGGGGTTACGAG. Translating gives CASSVSGDRGYE. The entire CDR3 protein is CASSVSGDRGYEQYF.

In the case of this clone: The read comes to an end 3 residues before the CDR3 does, leaving the germline J gene to fill in the end. This chain connects TRBV19 to TRBJ2-4, with a possible D match to TRBD2 (6 bases). In germline, CDR1 is LNHDA, CDR2 SQIVND (reference sequence). The CDR3 covers 15 residues. CDR3 sequence reads: CASSSWPGGRYGQYF. Incomplete CDR3 DNA: TGTGCCAGTAGTTCGTGGCCAGGAGGGCGATATGGT.

CDR3 amino acids: CASSLTSGSYDYTF. Partial CDR3 DNA: TGCGCCAGCAGCTTGACTAGCGGGAGCTACGAC. This rearrangement joins TRBV5-1 to TRBJ1-2; D not certain. The CDR3 extends 3 residues past the end of the read, so its final part is completed from the germline J gene. Germline assignment: CDR1 SGHRS and CDR2 YFSETQ. This CDR3 contains 14 residues.

Turning to this clone: The read terminates 3 residues ahead of where the CDR3 ends, so the germline J gene completes it. This chain links TRBV7-9 with TRBJ1-2, with TRBD1 as a possible D gene (5 bases). Per germline, CDR1 SEHNR and CDR2 FQNEAQ (reference sequence). The CDR3 runs to 14 residues. V lost 2 bases to trimming and J lost 3 bases, with 10 bases between them. The CDR3: CASSLTGADYGYTF. CDR3 DNA (partial): TGTGCCAGCAGCTTAACTGGGGCGGACTATGGC.

As regards this clone: The read comes to an end 3 residues before the CDR3 does, leaving the germline J gene to fill in the end. This chain connects TRBV18 to TRBJ1-1; no firm D call. In germline, CDR1 is KGHSH, CDR2 LQKENI. V was pared by 2 bases and J by 5 bases, with 24 bases between. The CDR3 loop spans 18 amino acids. CDR3 protein: CASSPSSGVLRDGTEAFF. The CDR3 bases that were read are TGTGCCAGCTCACCATCATCCGGGGTCCTGAGGGATGGAACTGAA. Based on the CDR3 plus reference TRBV18 and TRBJ1-1, the full variable domain is NAGVMQNPRHLVRRRGQEARLRCSPMKGHSHVYWYRQLPEEGLKFMVYLQKENIIDESGMPKERFSAEFPKEGPSILRIQQVVRGDSAAYFCASSPSSGVLRDGTEAFFGQGTRLTVV.

As for this clone: The read is 3 residues too short to cover the CDR3 end, so that end is filled in from the germline J gene. The chain has TRBV5-1 and TRBJ2-5; D call uncertain. The CDR3 extends over 14 amino acids. Germline loops: CDR1 SGHRS, CDR2 YFSETQ. CDR3 loop: CASSLVEFADTQYF. CDR3 DNA (partial): TGCGCCAGCAGCTTGGTGGAGTTCGCGGATACC.

A note on this clone: The read ends 3 residues early relative to the CDR3; the germline J gene fills the gap. The V call is TRBV19, the J call TRBJ1-4; weak D call: TRBD1 (6 bases). There are 15 residues in the CDR3. V was cut by 0 bases and J by 4 bases, with 9 bases left in between. Germline V gene data show CDR1 as LNHDA and CDR2 as SQIVND (reference sequence). CDR3 bases read: TGTGCCAGTAGTATAGAGGGGGCCGTTAATGAAAAA. It yields the protein CASSIEGAVNEK. The full-length CDR3 reads as CASSIEGAVNEKLFF.

Comment on this clone: Read coverage stops 3 residues before the CDR3 terminus; the germline J gene supplies the remainder. The chain couples TRBV20-1 to TRBJ2-5; no definite D call. V was clipped by 6 bases and J by 2 bases, with 10 bases between them. The CDR3 length is 12 residues. In germline, CDR1 is DFQATT, CDR2 SNEGSKA (reference sequence). The chain's CDR3 is CSAISRQETQYF. CDR3 bases read: TGCAGTGCCATCTCCCGGCAAGAGACC.

On this clone: The sequence runs out 3 residues before the end of the CDR3; the remainder is reconstructed from the germline J gene. This rearrangement joins TRBV2 to TRBJ1-3; TRBD1 might be the D (6 bases). Germline CDR1 SNHLY, CDR2 FYNNEI. The CDR3 length is 17 residues. V lost 7 bases and J lost 2, with 21 bases in between. CDR3 region: CASTLGVSRDTGNTIYF. The sequenced part of the CDR3 DNA is TGTGCCAGCACCCTGGGGGTGTCCCGGGACACTGGAAACACC.

Points on this clone: The CDR3 end falls 3 residues outside the read, so it is completed with the germline J gene. This sequence joins TRBV2 and TRBJ2-4; 9 bases fit TRBD1. CDR1 SNHLY and CDR2 FYNNEI come from the germline V gene. This CDR3 has 12 amino acids. CDR3 DNA (partial): TGTGCCAGCAGAGGGACAGGGTATGGT. Protein sequence: CASRGTGYG. The full CDR3 sequence reads CASRGTGYGQYF.

Regarding this clone: The read ends 3 residues before the CDR3 terminus; that terminus is restored from the germline J gene. This rearrangement joins TRBV6-2 or TRBV6-3 to TRBJ1-1; D possibly corresponds to TRBD1 (6 bases). The germline V gene has CDR1 MNHEY and CDR2 SVGEGT. CDR3 length: 12 residues. The sequenced CDR3 bases are TGTGCCAGCAGTTACTGGACAGACCCT. This encodes CASSYWTDP. The whole CDR3 sequence reads CASSYWTDPAFF.

A word on this clone: The sequence runs out 3 residues before the end of the CDR3; the remainder is reconstructed from the germline J gene. V is TRBV10-3 and J is TRBJ2-1, with 11 nucleotides matching TRBD2. CDR3 size: 16 residues. Germline CDR1 is ENHRY and CDR2 is SYGVKD. The junction had 7 bases not matched to a gene; V was cut back by 4 bases and J by 5 bases. CDR3 protein: CAISVRSGGANNEQFF. The sequenced CDR3 bases are TGTGCCATCAGTGTCCGTAGCGGGGGGGCCAACAATGAG.

Regarding this clone: The read finishes 3 residues shy of the CDR3 end, and the germline J gene is used to complete it. The chain recombines TRBV20-1 with TRBJ2-5, with TRBD1 identical over 9 bases. The CDR3 extends over 16 amino acids. CDR1 and CDR2 (germline): DFQATT, SNEGSKA (reference sequence). The CDR3 DNA, read in part, is TGCAGTGCTAGAGATTTTGGGACAGGGCCGACAGATACC. Its translation: CSARDFGTGPTDT. The entire CDR3 reads CSARDFGTGPTDTQYF.

The CDR3 DNA, read in part, is TGTGCCAGCACAGGAGGTGAAAAA. It codes for CASTGGEK. The complete CDR3 reads CASTGGEKLFF. The chain joins TRBV2 to TRBJ1-4; no reliable D call. The CDR3 end lies 3 residues beyond the end of the read and is filled in from the germline J gene. The CDR3 contains 11 residues. Germline V lookup: CDR1 SNHLY, CDR2 FYNNEI. Trimming cost V 7 bases and J 7 bases, with 7 bases left between them.

In regard to this clone: The CDR3 is cut off 3 residues early in the read; its end comes from the germline J gene. The rearrangement links TRBV20-1 to TRBJ2-7, with D perhaps TRBD1 (5 bases). CDR3 length equals 14 residues. The germline V and J ends were trimmed by 0 bases and 1 base, with 10 bases remaining between them. Per the germline V gene, CDR1 is DFQATT and CDR2 is SNEGSKA (reference sequence). The CDR3 spells CSARDLTVSYEQYF. Partial CDR3 DNA: TGCAGTGCTAGAGATCTGACAGTTTCCTACGAG.

Points on this clone: The DNA ends 3 residues before the CDR3 does, and the rest of the CDR3 is filled in from the germline J gene. The chain couples TRBV20-1 to TRBJ2-6, with TRBD1 matching over 10 bases. The V gene's germline CDR1 is DFQATT and CDR2 SNEGSKA (reference sequence). The V segment lost 1 base and the J segment 0 bases; nucleotides outside the gene matches: 3. This CDR3 has 17 residues. CDR3 bases read: TGCAGTGCTAGAGGGGGGACAGGGGTCTCTGGGGCCAACGTC. It is translated as CSARGGTGVSGANV. The complete CDR3 protein is CSARGGTGVSGANVLTF.

Incomplete CDR3 DNA: TGTGCCACCAGTGACCAAGCCGTGGGGACAGTTCCCTCTGGAAACACC. Residues: CATSDQAVGTVPSGNT. The complete CDR3 protein is CATSDQAVGTVPSGNTIYF. The chain employs TRBV24-1 and TRBJ1-3; 7 positions agree with TRBD1. The read gets to within 3 residues of the CDR3 end, and the germline J gene fills in the rest. V shed 4 bases and J 0 bases; nucleotides not matched to a gene: 14. The CDR3 sequence is 19 residues long. Looked up from germline, CDR1 is KGHDR and CDR2 is SFDVKD.

In the case of this clone: The read terminates 3 residues before the CDR3 end, so the remaining end is supplied by the germline J gene. J is TRBJ1-2 and V is TRBV18; D perhaps matches TRBD1 (5 bases). Germline CDR1 reads KGHSH; CDR2 reads LQKENI. The CDR3 length is 15 residues. The CDR3 DNA, read in part, is TGTGCCAGCTCACCACCGGAGGGTTGGGGCTACGAC. This translates into CASSPPEGWGYD. The whole CDR3 sequence reads CASSPPEGWGYDYTF.

Worth noting for this clone: The read ends 3 residues early relative to the CDR3; the germline J gene fills the gap. This chain connects TRBV14 to TRBJ2-3; D gene ambiguous. The germline CDR1 and CDR2 sequences are SGHDN and FVKESK. The CDR3 is 16 residues long. The V gene lost 4 bases and the J gene lost 2 bases, with 16 bases spanning the gap. CDR3 bases read: TGTGCCAGCAGCCCTGGCCGAGGCCAATACACAGATACG. It is translated as CASSPGRGQYTDT. The whole CDR3 sequence reads CASSPGRGQYTDTQYF. Full variable domain (missing parts from reference TRBV14 and TRBJ2-3): EAGVTQFPSHSVIEKGQTVTLRCDPISGHDNLYWYRRVMGKEIKFLLHFVKESKQDESGMPNNRFLAERTGGTYSTLKVQPAELEDSGVYFCASSPGRGQYTDTQYFGPGTRLTVL.

Remarks on this clone: The read finishes 3 residues shy of the CDR3 end, and the germline J gene is used to complete it. The chain uses TRBV7-2 and TRBJ1-2; 9 bases are a match to TRBD1. V lost 5 bases to trimming and J lost 3 bases; unmatched junction nucleotides: 7. The CDR3 length is 15 residues. Germline assignment: CDR1 SGHTA and CDR2 FQGNSA. The CDR3 region is CASSPGTGRDYGYTF. Partial CDR3 DNA: TGTGCCAGCAGCCCAGGGACAGGGAGGGACTATGGC.

To note about this clone: The read halts 3 residues ahead of the CDR3 end, with the missing end drawn from the germline J gene. V gene TRBV6-1 combines with J gene TRBJ2-3; TRBD1 agrees at 8 bases. This CDR3 contains 14 residues. CDR1 MNHNS and CDR2 SASEGT come from the germline V gene. The sequenced CDR3 bases are TGTGCCAGCAGTGACCGACAGGGGACACAGCCG. This sequence encodes CASSDRQGTQP. In full, the CDR3 is CASSDRQGTQPQYF.

Note on this clone: The CDR3 goes on 3 residues after the read ends, and that part is filled in from the germline J gene. The chain employs TRBV7-2 and TRBJ2-3; 7 bases map to TRBD2. There are 13 residues in the CDR3. Per the germline V gene, CDR1 is SGHTA and CDR2 is FQGNSA. The CDR3 sequence is CASSLAAGETQYF. The CDR3 bases that were read are TGTGCCAGCAGCTTAGCCGCGGGAGAGACG.

The CDR3 is CASARGGALSYEQYF. The part of the CDR3 DNA that was read is TGTGCCAGCGCCCGGGGGGGGGCGCTTTCCTACGAG. The chain is built from TRBV7-2 and TRBJ2-7, with TRBD2 identical over 8 bases. The DNA ends 3 residues before the CDR3 does, and the rest of the CDR3 is filled in from the germline J gene. CDR1 SGHTA and CDR2 FQGNSA come from the germline V gene. The CDR3 covers 15 residues. Germline trimming cut 8 bases from V and 1 base from J; bases unmatched to any gene: 10. The whole variable domain, filled in from reference TRBV7-2 and TRBJ2-7, reads GAGVSQSPSNKVTEKGKDVELRCDPISGHTALYWYRQSLGQGLEFLIYFQGNSAPDKSGLPSDRFSAERTGGSVSTLTIQRTQQEDSAVYLCASARGGALSYEQYFGPGTRLTVT.

As to this clone: The read ends 3 residues early relative to the CDR3; the germline J gene fills the gap. The V gene is TRBV20-1, the J gene TRBJ2-7, with D perhaps matching TRBD1 (6 bases). From germline, CDR1 is DFQATT and CDR2 SNEGSKA (reference sequence). The CDR3 sequence is 14 residues long. V was clipped by 0 bases and J by 3 bases, with 12 bases between them. The CDR3 sequence is CSARDTGSNYEQYF. Incomplete CDR3 DNA: TGCAGTGCTAGAGATACAGGGTCAAACTACGAG.

On this clone: The read stops 3 residues short of the end of the CDR3; the missing end is completed from the germline J gene. This chain joins TRBV20-1 and TRBJ2-7; TRBD2 agrees at 8 bases. CDR3 length equals 15 residues. CDR1 and CDR2 (germline): DFQATT, SNEGSKA (reference sequence). V gave up 8 bases and J gave up 3 bases; unmatched junction bases: 15. The CDR3 reads CSTAPPGGAFYEQYF. The DNA read from the CDR3 is TGCAGTACTGCTCCCCCCGGGGGGGCCTTCTACGAG.

Turning to this clone: The sequenced fragment ends 3 residues before the CDR3 boundary, so the rest is inferred from the germline J gene. The chain links TRBV19 to TRBJ1-1; D is unclear. Germline loops: CDR1 LNHDA, CDR2 SQIVND (reference sequence). The CDR3 covers 16 residues. Incomplete CDR3 DNA: TGTGCCAGTAGTATAGGAAGAACTAGCGGGGTAGAGACC. Its protein is CASSIGRTSGVET. From start to end, the CDR3 is CASSIGRTSGVETAFF.

In regard to this clone: The read is 3 residues too short to cover the CDR3 end, so that end is filled in from the germline J gene. The rearrangement uses TRBV18 and TRBJ2-2; D is possibly TRBD2 (7 bases). CDR1 is KGHSH, CDR2 LQKENI, per germline. The CDR3 has 17 residues. The covered CDR3 bases are TGTGCCAGCTCACCGGGGACTACAGGGCATGGGGCCAACGTG. It is translated as CASSPGTTGHGANV. The whole CDR3 protein reads CASSPGTTGHGANVLFF. The full variable domain, its missing parts supplied by reference TRBV18 and TRBJ2-2, is NAGVMQNPRHLVRRRGQEARLRCSPMKGHSHVYWYRQLPEEGLKFMVYLQKENIIDESGMPKERFSAEFPKEGPSILRIQQVVRGDSAAYFCASSPGTTGHGANVLFFGEGSRLTVL.

Comment on this clone: The read stops 3 residues short of the end of the CDR3; the missing end is completed from the germline J gene. The chain joins TRBV7-3 to TRBJ1-4, with a possible D match to TRBD1 (5 bases). V was shortened by 5 bases and J by 0 bases, with 10 bases between the two germline ends. The CDR3 runs 15 residues. Germline lookup yields CDR1 SGHTA and CDR2 FQGTGA. CDR3 bases read: TGTGCCAGCAGCCTCACAGGCTCAACTAATGAAAAA. As protein: CASSLTGSTNEK. The whole CDR3 is CASSLTGSTNEKLFF.